The following is a T cell receptor (beta chain) sequence with its context. Its cognate antigen is unknown. The sample originates from a study of OX40 agonist ivuxolimab in advanced cancers. Study-wide context: While on treatment, patients had intravenous ivuxolimab at 0.01 to 10 mg/kg every 2 weeks.

Unmatched junction bases numbered 6, after V lost 3 bases and J lost 5 bases. There are 14 residues in the CDR3. In germline, CDR1 is MDHEN, CDR2 SYDVKM. Study-wide results and limits: At 0.1-3.0 mg/kg, partial responders had clonal expansion among the lowest observed. The study found that CD8+ T cells averaged more expanded clones than CD4+.

Patients were ineligible given autoimmune disease history or systemic immunosuppression. Sequenced by immunoSEQ multiplex PCR; TCRdb stores in-frame clones only, minus some. The profile shows around 40,000 clones, 70% to 90% of them singletons. The chain joins TRBV28 to TRBJ1-2; 7 positions agree with TRBD1. The sample was CD4+ or CD8+ T cells sorted from blood, taken in a trial of the OX40 agonist ivuxolimab. The source of this sequence is an adult with an advanced solid tumor such as melanoma, head and neck, liver or kidney cancer. CDR3 DNA: TGTGCCAGCAGTTTCTCAGGGGGAGGATATGGCTACACCTTC. Its translation is CASSFSGGGYGYTF.